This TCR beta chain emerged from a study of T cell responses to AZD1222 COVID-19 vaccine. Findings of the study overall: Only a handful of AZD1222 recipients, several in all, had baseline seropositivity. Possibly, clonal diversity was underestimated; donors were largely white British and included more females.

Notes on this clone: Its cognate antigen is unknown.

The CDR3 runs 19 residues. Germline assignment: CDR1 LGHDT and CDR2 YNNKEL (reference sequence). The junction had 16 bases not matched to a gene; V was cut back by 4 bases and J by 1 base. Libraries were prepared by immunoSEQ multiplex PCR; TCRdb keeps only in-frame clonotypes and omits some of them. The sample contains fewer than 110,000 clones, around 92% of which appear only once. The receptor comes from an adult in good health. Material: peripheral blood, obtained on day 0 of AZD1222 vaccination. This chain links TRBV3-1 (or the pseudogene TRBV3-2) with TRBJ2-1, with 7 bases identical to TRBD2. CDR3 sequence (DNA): TGTGCCAGCAGCCCCAGACTGACTAGCACAGGTGGATCCTACAATGAGCAGTTCTTC. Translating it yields CASSPRLTSTGGSYNEQFF.